This entry lists 28 T cell receptor beta chains sequenced from one sample in a study of blood T cell repertoires in COVID-19. Here immunoSEQ multiplex PCR was the method, and the copy in TCRdb shows in-frame clones only, minus some. The sample lists some 290,000 clones, roughly 86% seen once, with around 10% in the top ten. Sequencing input: peripheral blood. The receptors derive from a woman under 40 with COVID-19, enrolled during active disease.

In this sample, this clone turned up a few times. This rearrangement joins TRBV10-1 to TRBJ1-2, with D hard to call. The CDR3 totals 13 residues. V was clipped by 9 bases and J by 5 bases, with 16 bases between them. Germline loops: CDR1 WNHNN, CDR2 SYGVQD (reference sequence). CDR3 DNA: TGCGCCAGTTCTGGTCAGGCAACTTATGGCTACACCTTC. This codes for CASSGQATYGYTF.

V and J are TRBV6-5 and TRBJ2-1; 10 nucleotides match TRBD1. The germline CDR1 and CDR2 sequences are MNHEY and SVGAGI. The V segment lost 2 bases and the J segment 6 bases; nucleotides outside the gene matches: 1. This CDR3 has 14 residues. The CDR3, as DNA: TGTGCCAGCAGTTACGACAGGGGGCGCAATGAGCAGTTCTTC. Protein sequence: CASSYDRGRNEQFF.

A few counts support this clone. The rearrangement joins TRBV29-1 to TRBJ2-1; the match to TRBD2 covers 8 bases. Germline CDR1 is SQVTM and CDR2 is ANQGSEA. V lost 4 bases, J lost 3 bases, and 2 bases stayed unmatched. The CDR3 totals 13 residues. CDR3 sequence reads: CSVVAGHYNEQFF. CDR3 bases: TGCAGCGTTGTAGCGGGGCACTACAATGAGCAGTTCTTC.

A word on this clone: This sample also contains other DNA sequences that code for the same CDR3. This sequence joins TRBV15 and TRBJ2-5; D ambiguous. The CDR3 runs 12 residues. V was cut by 0 bases and J by 4 bases, with 3 bases left in between. In germline, CDR1 is LNHNV, CDR2 YYDKDF (reference sequence). This CDR3 is CATSRDRETQYF. The DNA for the CDR3 is TGTGCCACCAGCAGAGACCGAGAGACCCAGTACTTC.

The rearrangement uses TRBV5-6 and TRBJ2-7, with D unclear. V was cut by 1 base and J by 0 bases, with 5 bases left in between. The CDR3 is 13 residues long. Germline CDR1 is SGHDT and CDR2 is YYEEEE. CDR3 in amino acids: CASSLFNSYEQYF. The CDR3 DNA is TGTGCCAGCAGCTTGTTCAACTCCTACGAGCAGTACTTC.

The V and J genes are TRBV6-2 or TRBV6-3 and TRBJ2-1; perhaps TRBD2 as D (6 bases). The V gene lost 0 bases and the J gene lost 4 bases, with 13 bases spanning the gap. CDR1 and CDR2 from the germline V gene are MNHEY and SVGEGT. This CDR3 spans 16 amino acids. This CDR3 is CASSYSISAGYNEQFF. CDR3 in DNA: TGTGCCAGCAGTTACTCGATAAGTGCGGGATACAATGAGCAGTTCTTC.

Notes on this clone: Other DNA variants within this sample encode the same CDR3. The chain carries TRBV18 and TRBJ1-5, with TRBD1 as a possible D gene (5 bases). The V end was cut by 3 bases, the J end by 7 bases, with 10 bases between. The CDR3 length is 13 residues. Germline V lookup: CDR1 KGHSH, CDR2 LQKENI. CDR3 in amino acids: CASSPGGDQPQHF. The DNA of the CDR3 is TGTGCCAGCTCACCGGGAGGGGACCAGCCCCAGCATTTT.

The chain recombines TRBV5-8 with TRBJ1-5; TRBD1 is a possible D gene (6 bases). V shed 0 bases and J shed 2 bases, with 15 bases lying between them. From germline, CDR1 is SGHTS and CDR2 YDEGEE. This CDR3 comprises 17 residues. The DNA of the CDR3 is TGTGCCAGCAGCTTGGGACAGGTCCTAGTCGGCAATCAGCCCCAGCATTTT. Residues: CASSLGQVLVGNQPQHF.

V usage is TRBV2 and J usage is TRBJ2-7, with 7 bases identical to TRBD2. This CDR3 has 11 residues. J gave up 7 bases and V 6 bases, and 3 bases lay outside the gene matches. Per germline, CDR1 SNHLY and CDR2 FYNNEI. The CDR3 DNA reads as TGTGCCAGCAGGCGGGAGAGGGAGCAGTACTTC. It specifies CASRREREQYF.

This chain joins TRBV4-1 and TRBJ2-2; 8 bases map to TRBD1. The V gene end was trimmed by 4 bases and the J gene end by 4 bases; junction bases not matched to a gene: 5. CDR1 is MGHRA and CDR2 is YSYEKL in the germline V gene. The CDR3 sequence is 15 residues long. Here the CDR3 reads CASSPSDRGTGELFF. DNA of the CDR3: TGCGCCAGCAGCCCCAGCGACAGGGGCACCGGGGAGCTGTTTTTT.

V usage is TRBV28 and J usage is TRBJ1-1; a possible D gene is TRBD1 (5 bases). Trimming cost V 6 bases and J 0 bases, with 8 bases left between them. The CDR3 covers 13 residues. The germline gives CDR1 MDHEN, CDR2 SYDVKM. CDR3 loop: CASRRDLNTEAFF. In DNA, the CDR3 is TGTGCCAGCAGACGGGACTTGAACACTGAAGCTTTCTTT.

The rearrangement uses TRBV5-1 and TRBJ2-2, with no clear D. CDR1 is SGHRS, CDR2 YFSETQ, per germline. Trimming took off 1 base at V and 0 bases at J, with 7 bases between the two ends. This CDR3 has 15 amino acids. CDR3 sequence (DNA): TGCGCCAGCAGCTTGCTAAGCTCGAACACCGGGGAGCTGTTTTTT. It yields the protein CASSLLSSNTGELFF.

The sample holds one count of this clone. The chain employs TRBV6-5 and TRBJ1-4, with D possibly TRBD1 on 6 matching bases. Trimming took off 6 bases at V and 8 bases at J, with 16 bases between the two ends. Germline V lookup: CDR1 MNHEY, CDR2 SVGAGI. This CDR3 spans 14 amino acids. The CDR3 DNA is TGTGCCAGCAGACCTTCAGGGGTTCGAGAAAAACTGTTTTTT. Translated, it gives CASRPSGVREKLFF.

Here the CDR3 DNA reads TGTGCCAGCAGCTTAGAATACAGGGGCACTGAAGCTTTCTTT. Translation: CASSLEYRGTEAFF. The chain carries TRBV7-6 and TRBJ1-1; the match to TRBD1 covers 7 bases. V lost 1 base, J lost 4 bases, and 3 bases stayed unmatched. The CDR3 is made up of 14 amino acids. Germline V gives CDR1 SGHVS, CDR2 FNYEAQ.

The chain couples TRBV5-1 to TRBJ1-6; TRBD1 aligns across 8 bases. The CDR3 is made up of 14 amino acids. CDR1 SGHRS and CDR2 YFSETQ come from the germline V gene. J gave up 7 bases and V 4 bases, and 4 bases lay outside the gene matches. Here the CDR3 DNA reads TGCGCCAGCAGCGGACAGGGTAGGAATTCACCCCTCCACTTT. It translates to CASSGQGRNSPLHF. Full variable domain (missing parts from reference TRBV5-1 and TRBJ1-6): KAGVTQTPRYLIKTRGQQVTLSCSPISGHRSVSWYQQTPGQGLQFLFEYFSETQRNKGNFPGRFSGRQFSNSRSEMNVSTLELGDSALYLCASSGQGRNSPLHFGNGTRLTVT.

V is TRBV7-3 and J is TRBJ2-2, with TRBD1 identical over 9 bases. The CDR3 extends over 16 amino acids. From germline, CDR1 is SGHTA and CDR2 FQGTGA. Trimming at V came to 8 bases and at J to 4 bases, leaving 11 bases not matched to a gene. The CDR3 nucleotides are TGTGCCAGCGCCATACAGGGGGCAAGAGGCACCGGGGAGCTGTTTTTT. Encoded protein: CASAIQGARGTGELFF.

The chain couples TRBV28 to TRBJ1-1; D might be TRBD1 (6 bases). The CDR3 loop spans 13 amino acids. V lost 5 bases and J 4 bases, leaving 11 bases between the germline ends. Looked up from germline, CDR1 is MDHEN and CDR2 is SYDVKM. The CDR3 region has the DNA TGTGCCAGCAGTAGGACAGTAAGCACTGAAGCTTTCTTT. Its protein is CASSRTVSTEAFF. Full variable domain (missing parts from reference TRBV28 and TRBJ1-1): DVKVTQSSRYLVKRTGEKVFLECVQDMDHENMFWYRQDPGLGLRLIYFSYDVKMKEKGDIPEGYSVSREKKERFSLILESASTNQTSMYLCASSRTVSTEAFFGQGTRLTVV.

The chain links TRBV28 to TRBJ2-7; D possibly corresponds to TRBD1 (6 bases). In germline, CDR1 is MDHEN, CDR2 SYDVKM. Between the trimmed V and J ends, which lost 4 bases and 2 bases, there was a span of 15 bases. This CDR3 spans 15 amino acids. CDR3 coding DNA: TGTGCCAGCAGTTCCCCGGGACAAATTACCTACGAGCAGTACTTC. It is translated as CASSSPGQITYEQYF.

This chain links TRBV3-1 (or the pseudogene TRBV3-2) with TRBJ2-2; a possible D gene is TRBD2 (5 bases). Trimming removed 2 bases at V and 5 bases at J, with 18 bases between. Germline CDR1 reads LGHDT; CDR2 reads YNNKEL (reference sequence). The CDR3 runs 17 residues. The CDR3 is CASSQLPAALGTGELFF. The CDR3 bases are TGTGCCAGCAGCCAACTACCAGCGGCCCTGGGGACCGGGGAGCTGTTTTTT.

In DNA, the CDR3 is TGTGCCAGCAGCCAAGGCCTAATAGCGGGAGGGAGGGGGGACGAGCAGTACTTC. It yields the protein CASSQGLIAGGRGDEQYF. The chain recombines TRBV3-1 (or the pseudogene TRBV3-2) with TRBJ2-7; 11 bases are a match to TRBD2. The CDR3 has 18 residues. V was clipped by 1 base and J by 5 bases; unmatched bases: 13. Germline V gene lookup returns CDR1 LGHDT and CDR2 YNNKEL (reference sequence).

This clone was found once. CDR3 DNA: TGTGCCAGCAGCCGAGCGGGGGCGAACACCGGGGAGCTGTTTTTT. It encodes CASSRAGANTGELFF. The rearrangement uses TRBV5-5 and TRBJ2-2, with 8 nucleotides matching TRBD2. V lost 4 bases, J lost 0 bases, and 2 bases stayed unmatched. Germline V gene sequence: CDR1 SGHKS, CDR2 YYEKEE (reference sequence). The CDR3 spans 15 residues.

This chain links TRBV19 with TRBJ2-7; D remains unclear. CDR1 is LNHDA and CDR2 is SQIVND in the germline V gene (reference sequence). V shed 5 bases and J shed 5 bases, with 7 bases lying between them. The CDR3 loop spans 11 amino acids. Here the CDR3 reads CASSGPDEQYF. The CDR3, as DNA: TGTGCCAGTAGTGGGCCGGACGAGCAGTACTTC.

The V gene is TRBV4-3, the J gene TRBJ1-1; D is unclear. Germline V gene sequence: CDR1 LGHNA, CDR2 YSLEER. The CDR3 sequence is 13 residues long. The V end lost 5 bases, the J end lost 5 bases, and 12 bases lay between the germline ends. This CDR3 reads CASSYGRGTEAFF. The CDR3 nucleotides read TGCGCCAGCAGCTACGGGCGCGGGACTGAAGCTTTCTTT.

The chain recombines TRBV5-6 with TRBJ1-1; 9 bases align to TRBD1. Germline loops: CDR1 SGHDT, CDR2 YYEEEE. CDR3 length equals 15 residues. The J segment lost 4 bases and the V segment lost 4 bases, leaving 8 bases of the junction unmatched. The CDR3 nucleotides are TGTGCCAGCAGCCATCATACAGGGGGCGGCACTGAAGCTTTCTTT. Protein product: CASSHHTGGGTEAFF.

The chain uses TRBV15 and TRBJ2-5; TRBD1 might be the D (6 bases). Trimming shortened V by 1 base and J by 4 bases, and 10 bases separated the two germline ends. Germline V gene lookup returns CDR1 LNHNV and CDR2 YYDKDF (reference sequence). The CDR3 is 14 amino acids. This CDR3 is CATSRGGQRETQYF. Here the CDR3 DNA reads TGTGCCACCAGCAGAGGAGGACAGAGAGAGACCCAGTACTTC.

This chain links TRBV6-1 with TRBJ1-5; TRBD1 agrees at 9 bases. V lost 3 bases to trimming and J lost 5 bases; unmatched junction nucleotides: 8. The CDR3 is 16 amino acids. Germline V gene data show CDR1 as MNHNS and CDR2 as SASEGT. The CDR3 here is CASSDVPGQGDQPQHF. The CDR3 coding sequence is TGTGCCAGCAGTGACGTCCCGGGACAGGGAGATCAGCCCCAGCATTTT.

The chain links TRBV30 to TRBJ2-7; TRBD2 matches 8 bases. Germline V gene sequence: CDR1 GTSNPN, CDR2 SVGIG (reference sequence). There are 14 residues in the CDR3. The junction had 3 bases not matched to a gene; V was cut back by 0 bases and J by 2 bases. The CDR3 bases are TGTGCCTGGAGTGTAATTAGCGGGACCTACGAGCAGTACTTC. Translating it yields CAWSVISGTYEQYF.

CDR3 DNA: TGTGCCAGCAGCTTTTCCCTCGGACAGGGGGGAAACATTCAGTACTTC. It is translated as CASSFSLGQGGNIQYF. V gene TRBV5-4 combines with J gene TRBJ2-4; TRBD1 agrees at 10 bases. The CDR3 is made up of 16 amino acids. The V gene end was trimmed by 2 bases and the J gene end by 6 bases; junction bases not matched to a gene: 8. Germline V lookup: CDR1 SGHNT, CDR2 YYREEE (reference sequence).